This T cell receptor beta chain was sequenced during a study of human T cells and chemical hapten exposure (dated by TCRdb to the early 2020s). General notes on the study: Libraries were pooled for sequencing, and variation in per-sample TCR yields was attributed mainly to small differences in library volumes within the pool. In alopecia patients, the study followed how the peripheral blood TCR repertoire changed in vivo over primary and secondary sensitization to diphenylcyclopropenone (DPC), a hapten.

CDR3 length: 14 amino acids, cysteine to phenylalanine. Only the CDR3 portion is preserved as DNA: 42 bases, with reading frame beginning at the first base. Deletion took 2 bases off V and 4 bases off J, with a span of 12 bases between the germline ends. The germline V gene encodes CDR1 KGHSH and CDR2 LQKENI. During library preparation, unique molecular identifiers were attached to individual cDNA molecules so that TCRs could be counted quantitatively and reproducibly. For every blood RNA sample, sequencing covered both the TCR alpha and TCR beta chains. Processing in the source paper ran as follows. A median of approximately 100,000 TCRs per sample was observed, with a range of 23,224 to 690,600. V, J and CDR3 annotation of the TCR reads was carried out using the Decombinator software suite. To make PS versus PT1 abundance plots, every sample was subsampled to the same number of TCRs (28,000). Expanded TCRs were defined as absent before sensitization and observed at least eight times at the 2-week time point. TCRdb redid the processing of the public reads, applying fastp at Q25 and MiXCR, and retained in-frame beta chains. Entries that share a CDR3 protein sequence are merged under the most common genes and DNA. These V and J calls derive from TCRdb rather than the authors' analysis. Within this sample are 95,000 to 150,000 distinct CDR3 sequences, with more than 8.5% of them counted one time only. About 1.4% of the sample rests with the top ten.

Results the study describes overall, beyond this receptor: After repeated subsampling, changes were observed in the strength of the expansion versus patch-test correlation and in the threshold at which the correlation became significant. DPC sensitization did not change the number of TCRs with a frequency above 1 in 1000, and there was no evidence of changes in global repertoire structure.

Total RNA was isolated from unfractionated whole blood collected in Tempus Blood RNA tubes. A handful of healthy volunteers were used as TCR sequencing controls and were bled at day 0, 2 weeks and 6 weeks. This clonotype was counted a few times. Its antigen is currently not known. Qualities for individual bases were not recorded, and no much larger clone is one base off. This receptor was identified in a human donor in good health. Some clones in this sample may be carry-over from other donors' samples. Donor details come from another sample of the same person, matched by shared clones. The V and J segments used are TRBV18 and TRBJ2-7; the D gene cannot be named for sure. Sequenced sample: whole blood. The CDR3 region: CASSPTESPYEQYF. Read as DNA, the sequence is TGTGCCAGCTCACCAACCGAGTCCCCTTACGAGCAGTACTTC.